The source of this TCR beta chain is a study of beta chain features in type 1 diabetes. Study as a whole: Patients were similar to healthy donors in age and gender (as well as in cell yields). Across every sample, around 100,000,000 sorted cells were examined in total. General study findings and limits: A moderate, significant TCRB CDR3 shortening appeared in type 1 diabetes across four CD4+ subsets. Any HLA type influence on TCRB rearrangement was left unresolved here. In the patient group, naive, central memory and Treg TCRB repertoires seemed more alike than in the healthy donor group.

Remarks on this clone: Its antigen is currently unknown.

The isolated RNA, all of it, was reverse transcribed, so expressed TCRB transcripts were what got sequenced. The repertoire was sequenced with immunoSEQ multiplex PCR; TCRdb's copy has only in-frame clones and lacks some. The table records over 150,000 clones, approximately 7.8% of them present only once. The TCR was taken from a woman aged 40 to 50 with type 1 diabetes. Sequenced input: central memory CD4+ T cells from blood.

The CDR3 spells CASSSGTGDSPLHF. The CDR3, as DNA: TGTGCCAGCAGCTCCGGGACAGGGGATTCACCCCTCCACTTT. This chain uses TRBV28 with TRBJ1-6; TRBD1 aligns across 10 bases. V was clipped by 6 bases and J by 8 bases; unmatched bases: 4. The CDR3 spans 14 residues. Germline assignment: CDR1 MDHEN and CDR2 SYDVKM.